This T cell receptor beta chain was sequenced for a study of identifying expanded T cells in peripheral blood. In its sample, this clone was seen a few times. Generated by immunoSEQ multiplex PCR, the TCRdb table keeps only in-frame clones and is missing some. Among around 120,000 clones, 84% were seen once, and the ten largest hold 2.5% to 4%. The CDR3 consists of 14 residues. The V gene's germline CDR1 is SGHTA and CDR2 FQGNSA. V was pared by 3 bases and J by 7 bases, with 10 bases between. The clonotype comes from a person between 18 and 70 years old in good health. The specimen sequenced was blood. This chain connects TRBV7-2 to TRBJ1-6; D remains unclear. In DNA form, the CDR3 reads TGTGCCAGCAGCTTTTACCAGACAAATTCACCCCTCCACTTT. Encoded protein: CASSFYQTNSPLHF.